This TCR beta chain was observed in a study of blood T cell repertoires in COVID-19. Trimming left V 0 bases short and J 1 base short, with 7 bases between. This CDR3 region has 14 residues. Germline CDR1 reads SGHNT; CDR2 reads YYREEE (reference sequence). The repertoire was sequenced with immunoSEQ multiplex PCR; TCRdb's copy has only in-frame clones and lacks some. The sample includes just under 35,000 clones, 80% to 90% of them seen just once. This sequence was found in a human donor in a cohort sampled during active COVID-19. The chain joins TRBV5-4 to TRBJ1-1; D is unresolved. Sequencing input: peripheral blood. CDR3 DNA: TGTGCCAGCAGCTTGGTACAGTCGAACACTGAAGCTTTCTTT. Translated, it gives CASSLVQSNTEAFF.